This TCR beta chain was found in a study of response to subunit inactivated influenza vaccine. This clonotype was detected many times. TCRdb analysed the RT-PCR reads with MiXCR anew, one entry per CDR3 protein. Seen here are 560,000 or so distinct CDR3 sequences, approximately 7.6% observed once, and the top ten hold 10% to 15%. The CDR3 has 14 residues. After removal of 6 bases from V and 6 bases from J, the junction contained 10 bases not matched to a gene. Germline V lookup: CDR1 DFQATT, CDR2 SNEGSKA (reference sequence). The TCR was taken from a man aged 45 to 75 who received an inactivated influenza vaccine. The sequencing here drew on PBMCs from blood, taken about 24 months after vaccination. The genes are TRBV20-1 and TRBJ2-1; 8 bases map to TRBD2. The CDR3 reads CSAARGASANEQFF. The CDR3 coding sequence is TGCAGTGCCGCGCGGGGGGCGTCGGCCAATGAGCAGTTCTTC.